The 22 T cell receptor delta chains in this list originate from one sample, sequenced in a study of gamma-delta T cells after stem cell transplantation. TCRdb re-called the RT-PCR reads via CATT. The profile shows some 13,000 delta-chain clones, around 30% of them singletons. Sequenced: gamma-delta T cells. These receptor sequences come from a human donor. It is not recorded whose cells these are; they may come from a transplant donor.

Of note for this clone: One end of the junction fails to match germline, which may point to a read error. The same CDR3 also results from other DNA sequences found in this sample. V gene TRDV2 combines with J gene TRDJ3; TRDD3 aligns across 13 bases. The CDR3 has 20 residues. Germline assignment: CDR1 GEAIGNYY and CDR2 EKD. The CDR3 nucleotides are TGTGCCTGTGACACCGGGTACTGGGGGATACGCGCCTGGGACACCCGCCAGATGTTTTTC. Amino acids: CACDTGYWGIRAWDTRQMFF.

Notes on this clone: A read error may produce the germline difference seen at one junction end. The rearrangement uses TRDV2 and TRDJ3; 9 nucleotides line up with TRDD3. The CDR3 loop spans 19 amino acids. Germline CDR1 and CDR2: GEAIGNYY and EKD. The CDR3 DNA is TGTGCCTGTGACACTTACTGGGGGAAACGCTCCTGGGACACCCGGCAGATGTTTTTC. As protein: CACDTYWGKRSWDTRQMFF.

On this clone itself: The junction departs from germline at one end; a sequencing error may be responsible. This chain links TRDV1 with TRDJ1; 7 bases match TRDD3. Germline assignment: CDR1 TSWWSYY and CDR2 QGS. This CDR3 spans 15 amino acids. CDR3 in amino acids: CAIGEPWGDTDKLIF. CDR3 bases: TGTGCTATTGGGGAACCCTGGGGGGACACCGATAAACTCATCTTT.

This clone appeared a few times. CDR3: CALGTLPRRWGIRGPFYTDKLIF. DNA for the CDR3: TGTGCTCTTGGGACGCTTCCTAGACGCTGGGGGATACGAGGGCCCTTCTACACCGATAAACTCATCTTT. J is TRDJ1 and V is TRDV1; 12 bases align to TRDD3. Germline loops: CDR1 TSWWSYY, CDR2 QGS. This CDR3 region has 23 residues. V was pared by 5 bases and J by 0 bases, with 25 bases of the junction left unmatched.

This chain links TRDV1 with TRDJ1; 7 positions agree with TRDD3. CDR3 length: 26 residues. The junction had 35 bases not matched to a gene; V was cut back by 1 base and J by 0 bases. Germline assignment: CDR1 TSWWSYY and CDR2 QGS. CDR3 in DNA: TGTGCTCTTGGGGAACGCCCCCCACTTCCCGACGACGAGCAGTACTGGGGACCTTTGTACACCGATAAACTCATCTTT. Its protein is CALGERPPLPDDEQYWGPLYTDKLIF.

This clone was counted a few times. V gene TRDV1 combines with J gene TRDJ1, with 10 bases fitting TRDD3. The CDR3 length is 20 residues. Germline V lookup: CDR1 TSWWSYY, CDR2 QGS. J lost 0 bases, V lost 3 bases, and 16 bases had no gene match. DNA for the CDR3: TGTGCTCTTGGGGAGCTCCCATGGGGGATACCCGATTCGTACACCGATAAACTCATCTTT. Its protein is CALGELPWGIPDSYTDKLIF.

This clone was counted a single time. This probably arose from a read error, given a far larger clone one base away. The sample holds other DNA sequences that translate to the same CDR3. The chain employs TRDV2 and TRDJ3; 10 bases align to TRDD3. Per germline, CDR1 GEAIGNYY and CDR2 EKD. J was trimmed by 2 bases and V by 0 bases; bases with no gene match: 3. CDR3 length: 18 amino acids. The CDR3 DNA reads TGTGCCTGTGACACCGTCCTGGGGGATACCTGGGACACCCGACAGATGTTTTTC. It translates to CACDTVLGDTWDTRQMFF.

This clone was recorded a few times. This chain connects TRDV1 to TRDJ3; 11 bases are shared with TRDD3. The CDR3 sequence is 21 residues long. CDR1 TSWWSYY and CDR2 QGS come from the germline V gene. V lost 0 bases and J lost 3; bases outside the gene matches: 10. This CDR3 is CALGELPHWGIYGWDTRQMFF. CDR3 nucleotides: TGTGCTCTTGGGGAACTTCCCCACTGGGGGATATATGGCTGGGACACCCGACAGATGTTTTTC.

For this clone: One junction end disagrees with the germline gene, perhaps due to a read error. The chain carries TRDV2 and TRDJ2; 12 bases fit TRDD3. The CDR3 is made up of 17 amino acids. Germline V gene lookup returns CDR1 GEAIGNYY and CDR2 EKD. The CDR3 reads CACDKRLGDTLTAKLFF. Here the CDR3 DNA reads TGTGCCTGTGACAAAAGACTGGGGGATACTTTGACAGCAAAACTCTTCTTT.

This clone was recorded once. The rearrangement links TRDV2 to TRDJ2; tentative D call: TRDD3 (5 bases). Between the trimmed V and J ends, which lost 4 bases and 0 bases, there was a span of 20 bases. CDR3 length: 18 residues. From germline, CDR1 is GEAIGNYY and CDR2 EKD. DNA of the CDR3: TGTGCCTGTGAGTCGTCAGGGGGCTCGGGAGCTTTGACAGCACAACTCTTCTTT. Translated, it gives CACESSGGSGALTAQLFF.

V gene TRDV1 combines with J gene TRDJ1; tentative D call: TRDD2 (5 bases). The CDR3 length is 18 residues. Trimming took 1 base from V and 1 from J, leaving 19 bases between them. Germline V lookup: CDR1 TSWWSYY, CDR2 QGS. CDR3 nucleotides: TGTGCTCTTGGGGAACGACCGCCACGTCCTAGGCCCACCGATAAACTCATCTTT. The encoded protein is CALGERPPRPRPTDKLIF.

The CDR3 bases are TGTGCTCTTGGGGTCCCCATCCCGCCGCTTACTGGGGACTATACAGCACAACTCTTCTTT. Protein sequence: CALGVPIPPLTGDYTAQLFF. The V call is TRDV1, the J call TRDJ2; 7 nucleotides align to TRDD3. CDR3 length: 20 amino acids. Germline V lookup: CDR1 TSWWSYY, CDR2 QGS. The trim removed 4 bases at V and 5 bases at J, leaving 22 bases unmatched.

This clone was seen only a few times. The rearrangement links TRDV2 to TRDJ3, with 11 bases aligning to TRDD3. The CDR3 sequence is 20 residues long. Germline loops: CDR1 GEAIGNYY, CDR2 EKD. V was clipped by 0 bases and J by 0 bases; unmatched bases: 6. The CDR3 sequence: CACDTVLGDRSSWDTRQMFF. The CDR3 nucleotides read TGTGCCTGTGACACCGTACTGGGGGATAGGAGCTCCTGGGACACCCGACAGATGTTTTTC.

The chain links TRDV2 to TRDJ1, with 7 nucleotides matching TRDD3. The CDR3 is 18 amino acids. After removal of 0 bases from V and 0 bases from J, the junction contained 12 bases not matched to a gene. Germline loops: CDR1 GEAIGNYY, CDR2 EKD. Written as DNA, the CDR3 is TGTGCCTGTGACACCGGAGTAAAAACGGGGGGATACACCGATAAACTCATCTTT. This gives the protein CACDTGVKTGGYTDKLIF.

The table lists this clone with a count of one. J is TRDJ1 and V is TRDV1; TRDD3 matches 9 bases. The CDR3 has 18 residues. Germline V CDR1 and CDR2: TSWWSYY, QGS. The V and J ends lost 4 bases and 0 bases, in that order; junction bases with no gene match: 12. As DNA, the CDR3 is TGTGCTCTTGGGGTACCCGGGTGGGGGATAGTGTACACCGATAAACTCATCTTT. It translates to CALGVPGWGIVYTDKLIF.

This clone was seen a handful of times. This rearrangement joins TRAV29/DV5 to TRDJ3, with D possibly matching TRDD3 (6 bases). The CDR3 extends over 18 amino acids. Germline V CDR1 and CDR2: NSMFDY, ISSIKDK. With 0 bases removed from V and 0 bases from J, the gap between germline ends came to 13 bases. The CDR3 loop reads CAASVAGEVSWDTRQMFF. The CDR3 DNA sequence: TGTGCAGCAAGCGTTGCTGGGGAAGTCTCCTGGGACACCCGACAGATGTTTTTC.

Here the CDR3 reads CALGELPISRLGDKSSWDTRQMFF. For the CDR3, the DNA is TGTGCTCTTGGGGAACTCCCCATCTCGCGCCTGGGGGATAAAAGCTCCTGGGACACCCGACAGATGTTTTTC. This rearrangement joins TRDV1 to TRDJ3; 10 bases map to TRDD3. Losses at the gene ends were 0 bases for V and 0 bases for J; bases not matched to a gene: 17. Per germline, CDR1 TSWWSYY and CDR2 QGS. The CDR3 loop spans 24 amino acids.

This clone was seen a few times. The chain has TRDV2 and TRDJ1; a weak D match, TRDD2 (5 bases). The V and J ends lost 2 bases and 1 base respectively, with 28 bases between them. Per germline, CDR1 GEAIGNYY and CDR2 EKD. The CDR3 is made up of 20 amino acids. The chain's CDR3 is CACDIGLPRISPTRTDKLIF. In nucleotides, the CDR3 is TGTGCCTGTGACATCGGACTTCCGCGAATATCCCCAACTCGCACCGATAAACTCATCTTT.

This sequence joins TRDV3 and TRDJ1; 10 nucleotides line up with TRDD3. There are 16 residues in the CDR3. The germline gives CDR1 TVYSNPD, CDR2 GDNSRS (reference sequence). The J segment lost 0 bases and the V segment lost 5 bases, leaving 12 bases of the junction unmatched. Written as DNA, the CDR3 is TGTGCCCTCTTGTACTGGGGGATGCAGTACACCGATAAACTCATCTTT. As protein: CALLYWGMQYTDKLIF.

V and J are TRDV1 and TRDJ1; no reliable D call. This CDR3 has 18 amino acids. Trimming took off 3 bases at V and 5 bases at J, with 25 bases between the two ends. Germline V gene sequence: CDR1 TSWWSYY, CDR2 QGS. The CDR3 region is CALGEYHRFLLCRDKLIF. CDR3 in DNA: TGTGCTCTTGGGGAGTACCACCGATTTCTGTTATGTAGGGATAAACTCATCTTT.

V and J are TRDV1 and TRDJ1; TRDD3 agrees at 9 bases. The J segment lost 0 bases and the V segment lost 3 bases, leaving 23 bases of the junction unmatched. CDR1 and CDR2 from the germline V gene are TSWWSYY and QGS. CDR3 length: 22 amino acids. CDR3 sequence: CALGDILLPTHLGDPDTDKLIF. The DNA of the CDR3 is TGTGCTCTTGGGGATATTCTCCTCCCCACCCACCTGGGGGATCCGGACACCGATAAACTCATCTTT.

This clone has just a few counts. This chain uses TRDV2 with TRDJ3; tentative D call: TRDD3 (6 bases). This CDR3 has 18 residues. From germline, CDR1 is GEAIGNYY and CDR2 EKD. V lost 5 bases and J 1 base, leaving 17 bases between the germline ends. In nucleotides, the CDR3 is TGTGCCTGTGCCTGGGGCCCCGCGGCTTCCTGGGACACCCGACAGATGTTTTTC. Its translation is CACAWGPAASWDTRQMFF.